Below are 15 T cell receptor beta chains sequenced from a single sample in a study of blood T cell repertoires in COVID-19. Libraries were prepared by immunoSEQ multiplex PCR; TCRdb keeps only in-frame clonotypes and omits some of them. The table lists over 65,000 clones, about 80% of them singletons. Sequencing was done on a sample of peripheral blood. The source of these receptors is a woman aged 40 to 49 with active or convalescent COVID-19.

This clone was counted once. The V gene is TRBV2, the J gene TRBJ2-2; maybe TRBD1 (7 bases). Germline CDR1 SNHLY, CDR2 FYNNEI. Trimming cost V 4 bases and J 6 bases, with 18 bases left between them. The CDR3 runs 16 residues. DNA for the CDR3: TGTGCCAGCAGTGTGGAAGGGCAGGGGGGTTCCGGGGAGCTGTTTTTT. This gives the protein CASSVEGQGGSGELFF.

The gene calls are TRBV19 and TRBJ2-5, with no clear D. Trimming removed 4 bases from V and 7 bases from J, with 13 bases in between. The length of the CDR3 is 13 residues. Per the germline V gene, CDR1 is LNHDA and CDR2 is SQIVND (reference sequence). CDR3 loop: CASSTSLDGTQYF. CDR3 DNA: TGTGCCAGTAGTACCTCGCTAGATGGGACCCAGTACTTC.

The chain employs TRBV6-2 or TRBV6-3 and TRBJ2-7; perhaps TRBD2 as D (6 bases). This CDR3 is built from 14 residues. Germline lookup yields CDR1 MNHEY and CDR2 SVGEGT. Trimming stripped 3 bases from V and 5 bases from J, with 14 bases between. CDR3 DNA sequence: TGTGCCAGCAGTTATTTACTAGCTCGGGACGAGCAGTACTTC. This codes for CASSYLLARDEQYF.

The table lists this clone with a count of one. This rearrangement joins TRBV5-5 to TRBJ2-5, with D perhaps matching TRBD1 (6 bases). Germline V gene lookup returns CDR1 SGHKS and CDR2 YYEKEE (reference sequence). V lost 4 bases and J 4 bases, leaving 14 bases between the germline ends. The CDR3 extends over 14 amino acids. Here the CDR3 reads CASSTGTSAETQYF. The CDR3, as DNA: TGTGCCAGCAGCACCGGGACAAGTGCAGAGACCCAGTACTTC.

This chain connects TRBV6-6 to TRBJ1-4, with 10 bases aligning to TRBD1. Trimming took 6 bases from V and 8 from J; bases not matched to a gene: 12. Germline lookup yields CDR1 MNHNY and CDR2 SVGAGI (reference sequence). The CDR3 covers 16 residues. DNA of the CDR3: TGTGCCAGCAGCCTCGGGGGGACAGGGGTTTTGGAAAAACTGTTTTTT. It translates to CASSLGGTGVLEKLFF.

The chain is built from TRBV30 and TRBJ1-5, with TRBD1 identical over 9 bases. This CDR3 comprises 13 residues. The trim removed 7 bases at V and 6 bases at J, leaving 7 bases unmatched. CDR1 GTSNPN and CDR2 SVGIG come from the germline V gene (reference sequence). CDR3 nucleotide sequence: TGTGCCTACTCGGGACAGGGTGTTCAGCCCCAGCATTTT. Translated, it gives CAYSGQGVQPQHF.

This chain joins TRBV21-1 and TRBJ1-4; the table's D gene call, TRBD1, was not cross checked with the DNA. TRBV21-1 is marked as a pseudogene. CDR3 length: 16 amino acids. As DNA, the CDR3 is TGTGCCAGCAGCAGAGCGGGGACAGTGCATAATGAAAAACTGTTTTTT. Its protein product is CASSRAGTVHNEKLFF.

The rearrangement joins TRBV19 to TRBJ2-7, with 10 bases fitting TRBD1. Per germline, CDR1 LNHDA and CDR2 SQIVND (reference sequence). Losses at the gene ends were 5 bases for V and 2 bases for J; bases not matched to a gene: 3. The length of the CDR3 is 14 residues. Written as DNA, the CDR3 is TGTGCCAGTAGTCCCGGACAGGGGGCCTACGAGCAGTACTTC. Translated, it gives CASSPGQGAYEQYF.

The rearrangement links TRBV5-1 to TRBJ1-4; 8 bases agree with TRBD1. The V segment lost 4 bases and the J segment 6 bases; nucleotides outside the gene matches: 8. CDR3 length equals 15 residues. Germline-derived CDR1 and CDR2 are SGHRS and YFSETQ. CDR3 sequence reads: CASSLRTGMDEKLFF. The CDR3 DNA follows: TGCGCCAGCAGCCTCCGGACAGGGATGGATGAAAAACTGTTTTTT.

V gene TRBV4-1 combines with J gene TRBJ1-3; D unclear. The CDR3 covers 15 residues. The germline gives CDR1 MGHRA, CDR2 YSYEKL. V was pared by 0 bases and J by 4 bases, with 10 bases between. The CDR3 DNA sequence: TGCGCCAGCAGCCAAGACTCACGGTACGGAAACACCATATATTTT. Its protein product is CASSQDSRYGNTIYF.

This chain links TRBV7-9 with TRBJ1-5; 10 nucleotides align to TRBD1. The germline gives CDR1 SEHNR, CDR2 FQNEAQ (reference sequence). This CDR3 has 15 amino acids. V dropped 5 bases and J dropped 6; count of bases not matched to a gene: 7. In DNA, the CDR3 is TGTGCCAGCAGCATTGGGACAGGGGTCTTTCAGCCCCAGCATTTT. Translation: CASSIGTGVFQPQHF. Full variable domain (missing parts from reference TRBV7-9 and TRBJ1-5): DTGVSQNPRHKITKRGQNVTFRCDPISEHNRLYWYRQTLGQGPEFLTYFQNEAQLEKSRLLSDRFSAERPKGSFSTLEIQRTEQGDSAMYLCASSIGTGVFQPQHFGDGTRLSIL.

V usage is TRBV14 and J usage is TRBJ2-1; TRBD2 might be the D (6 bases). The CDR3 spans 15 residues. Trimming shortened V by 4 bases and J by 4 bases, and 14 bases separated the two germline ends. Germline values: CDR1 SGHDN, CDR2 FVKESK. CDR3 nucleotide sequence: TGTGCCAGCAGCCCGCGGTATAGCGGATACAATGAGCAGTTCTTC. Its translation: CASSPRYSGYNEQFF.

The chain joins TRBV28 to TRBJ2-3; 9 nucleotides agree with TRBD2. Trimming took 6 bases from V and 5 from J; bases not matched to a gene: 12. Germline V gene sequence: CDR1 MDHEN, CDR2 SYDVKM. The CDR3 is 16 amino acids. The DNA for the CDR3 is TGTGCCAGCAGCCCCCGGCTAGCGGGGTTTCAAGATACGCAGTATTTT. Translation: CASSPRLAGFQDTQYF. The entire variable domain, with the rest obtained from reference TRBV28 and TRBJ2-3, is as follows: DVKVTQSSRYLVKRTGEKVFLECVQDMDHENMFWYRQDPGLGLRLIYFSYDVKMKEKGDIPEGYSVSREKKERFSLILESASTNQTSMYLCASSPRLAGFQDTQYFGPGTRLTVL.

V and J are TRBV3-1 (or the pseudogene TRBV3-2) and TRBJ1-2; possibly TRBD1 for D (5 bases). CDR3 length: 18 amino acids. Germline values: CDR1 LGHDT, CDR2 YNNKEL (reference sequence). Trimming left V 9 bases short and J 0 bases short, with 26 bases between. CDR3 sequence: CASKIVPSGKSANYGYTF. The CDR3 bases are TGTGCCAGTAAGATAGTACCCTCAGGGAAATCGGCTAACTATGGCTACACCTTC.

V and J are TRBV18 and TRBJ2-7, with a tentative D call TRBD1 (5 bases). V was clipped by 1 base and J by 1 base, with 14 bases between them. Germline V gives CDR1 KGHSH, CDR2 LQKENI. The CDR3 has 16 amino acids. CDR3 nucleotide sequence: TGTGCCAGCTCACCACAGGGGCAGCTTACGTCCTACGAGCAGTACTTC. Protein sequence: CASSPQGQLTSYEQYF. The whole variable domain, remainder taken from reference TRBV18 and TRBJ2-7, is NAGVMQNPRHLVRRRGQEARLRCSPMKGHSHVYWYRQLPEEGLKFMVYLQKENIIDESGMPKERFSAEFPKEGPSILRIQQVVRGDSAAYFCASSPQGQLTSYEQYFGPGTRLTVT.